Listed below are T cell receptor beta chains from one sample, sequenced in a study of blood T cells in healthy people across ages. TCRdb recomputed calls from the 5' RACE reads with MiXCR, one row per CDR3 protein. The sample includes 650,000 to 700,000 distinct CDR3 sequences, over 40% of them seen just once. Sequencing used blood. The origin of the receptors is a woman of 80 years or more in good health. Each CDR3 is given with its conserved first and last residue. Fields, in order: CDR3 DNA, CDR3 protein, clone size, D gene, J gene, V gene. A D gene is named only where the DNA matches it firmly. A row's size may be missing; if present it is once, few, many or a size class.

CDR3nt: TGTGCCAGCAGTTTTTCGGGACAGTCGCAGTTCTTC; CDR3aa: CASSFSGQSQFF; abundance: many; d_gene: TRBD1; j_gene: TRBJ2-1; v_gene: TRBV27
CDR3nt: TGTGCCATCAGTGAGGTCCCATCCACAGTAAACACTGAAGCTTTCTTT; CDR3aa: CAISEVPSTVNTEAFF; abundance: .; d_gene: .; j_gene: TRBJ1-1; v_gene: TRBV10-3
CDR3nt: TGCAGCGTTGAAGAACGTCCCTACAATGAGCAGTTCTTC; CDR3aa: CSVEERPYNEQFF; abundance: many; d_gene: .; j_gene: TRBJ2-1; v_gene: TRBV29-1
CDR3nt: TGTGCCAGCAGCTTTCGACTAGCGGGAGACGGTTTCTACAATGAGCAGTTCTTC; CDR3aa: CASSFRLAGDGFYNEQFF; abundance: .; d_gene: .; j_gene: TRBJ2-1; v_gene: TRBV21-1
CDR3nt: TGTGCCAGCAGTTACAAGTCGCAGGGGGCGTACCATGAGCAGTTCTTC; CDR3aa: CASSYKSQGAYHEQFF; abundance: .; d_gene: TRBD1; j_gene: TRBJ2-1; v_gene: TRBV6-5
CDR3nt: TGCAGTGCTAGAGGATCTGACGGGAAGGAGACCCAGTACTTC; CDR3aa: CSARGSDGKETQYF; abundance: few; d_gene: .; j_gene: TRBJ2-5; v_gene: TRBV20-1
CDR3nt: TGCGCCAGCAGCGTGTTGAACACCGGGGAGCTGTTTTTT; CDR3aa: CASSVLNTGELFF; abundance: .; d_gene: .; j_gene: TRBJ2-2; v_gene: TRBV5-1
CDR3nt: TGTGCCAGCAGCCCCCGGGGAGGGGTTTACGGCTACACCTTC; CDR3aa: CASSPRGGVYGYTF; abundance: many; d_gene: .; j_gene: TRBJ1-2; v_gene: TRBV7-2
CDR3nt: TGTGCCGGCAGTTTACCCCTCCGAGCGGGGGGGTCGGCAGATACGCAGTATTTT; CDR3aa: CAGSLPLRAGGSADTQYF; abundance: .; d_gene: TRBD2; j_gene: TRBJ2-3; v_gene: TRBV12-3/TRBV12-4
CDR3nt: TGCAGCGTTGAGGGCCAAACAGATACGCAGTATTTT; CDR3aa: CSVEGQTDTQYF; abundance: .; d_gene: .; j_gene: TRBJ2-3; v_gene: TRBV29-1
CDR3nt: TGTGCCAGCAGCGGAGGACTAGCGGATTTCACAGATACGCAGTATTTT; CDR3aa: CASSGGLADFTDTQYF; abundance: few; d_gene: TRBD2; j_gene: TRBJ2-3; v_gene: TRBV9
CDR3nt: TGTGCCAGCAACCGGGACAATTGGAATGAGCAGTTCTTC; CDR3aa: CASNRDNWNEQFF; abundance: many; d_gene: .; j_gene: TRBJ2-1; v_gene: TRBV2
CDR3nt: TGTGCCAGCAGTGGGGGACCCAATCAGCCCCAGCATTTT; CDR3aa: CASSGGPNQPQHF; abundance: few; d_gene: .; j_gene: TRBJ1-5; v_gene: TRBV27
CDR3nt: TGTGCCAGCAGCCCCAGTGTGGGGTACATTCAGTACTTC; CDR3aa: CASSPSVGYIQYF; abundance: many; d_gene: .; j_gene: TRBJ2-4; v_gene: TRBV14
CDR3nt: TGCGCCAGCAGCTCAAGCCCACAGGGGATAGACACTGAAGCTTTCTTT; CDR3aa: CASSSSPQGIDTEAFF; abundance: few; d_gene: TRBD1; j_gene: TRBJ1-1; v_gene: TRBV5-1
CDR3nt: TGCGCCAGCAGCGGCGGACTAGCGGGAGGGCTGGCAGATACGCAGTATTTT; CDR3aa: CASSGGLAGGLADTQYF; abundance: .; d_gene: TRBD2; j_gene: TRBJ2-3; v_gene: TRBV5-1
CDR3nt: TGTGCCAGCAGTTTCACCGGCTTATACAATGAGCAGTTCTTC; CDR3aa: CASSFTGLYNEQFF; abundance: .; d_gene: .; j_gene: TRBJ2-1; v_gene: TRBV11-2
CDR3nt: TGTGCCAGCAGACAGCCTAGCACAGATACGCAGTATTTT; CDR3aa: CASRQPSTDTQYF; abundance: many; d_gene: .; j_gene: TRBJ2-3; v_gene: TRBV28
CDR3nt: TGTGCCAGCAGCTTAGCGGACAGTACGCAGTATTTT; CDR3aa: CASSLADSTQYF; abundance: .; d_gene: .; j_gene: TRBJ2-3; v_gene: TRBV7-9
CDR3nt: TGTGCCAGCAGCTTATACGGGAGACAGTACTTC; CDR3aa: CASSLYGRQYF; abundance: many; d_gene: .; j_gene: TRBJ2-5; v_gene: TRBV7-2
CDR3nt: TGTGCCAGCAGCCAAGAGGGACAGTTCTACGAGCAGTACTTC; CDR3aa: CASSQEGQFYEQYF; abundance: .; d_gene: TRBD1; j_gene: TRBJ2-7; v_gene: TRBV3-1
CDR3nt: TGTGCCAGCAGCGCAGGGCAGCCCATCTTAACTAATGAAAAACTGTTTTTT; CDR3aa: CASSAGQPILTNEKLFF; abundance: few; d_gene: .; j_gene: TRBJ1-4; v_gene: TRBV9
CDR3nt: TGTGCCAGCAGTGACCCGCAGGGCTCCTACAATGAGCAGTTCTTC; CDR3aa: CASSDPQGSYNEQFF; abundance: once; d_gene: .; j_gene: TRBJ2-1; v_gene: TRBV25-1
CDR3nt: TGCAGCGTTGAAGTCAGGGGGATTTACAATGAGCAGTTCTTC; CDR3aa: CSVEVRGIYNEQFF; abundance: .; d_gene: TRBD1; j_gene: TRBJ2-1; v_gene: TRBV29-1
CDR3nt: TGTGCCAGCAGTTTAGCGATTGGGTTGGATGAGCAGTTCTTC; CDR3aa: CASSLAIGLDEQFF; abundance: few; d_gene: .; j_gene: TRBJ2-1; v_gene: TRBV27
CDR3nt: TGCGCCAGCAGTGTGGGGGGTCGGGGCGGCTACGAGCAGTACTTC; CDR3aa: CASSVGGRGGYEQYF; abundance: .; d_gene: .; j_gene: TRBJ2-7; v_gene: TRBV10-2
CDR3nt: TGTGCCAGCTCACGACAGGGGGACATTAGTGAAGCTTTCTTT; CDR3aa: CASSRQGDISEAFF; abundance: few; d_gene: TRBD1; j_gene: TRBJ1-1; v_gene: TRBV18
CDR3nt: TGTGCCACCAGCAGAGGGGAAACTAGCGTGAACGAGCAGTACTTC; CDR3aa: CATSRGETSVNEQYF; abundance: few; d_gene: TRBD2; j_gene: TRBJ2-7; v_gene: TRBV15
CDR3nt: TGCGCCAGCAGCTTCAGGGGTACAGATACGCAGTATTTT; CDR3aa: CASSFRGTDTQYF; abundance: many; d_gene: .; j_gene: TRBJ2-3; v_gene: TRBV5-1
CDR3nt: TGTGCCAGCAGTTCGAAACGGGACGGGGAGCTGTTTTTT; CDR3aa: CASSSKRDGELFF; abundance: .; d_gene: .; j_gene: TRBJ2-2; v_gene: TRBV28
CDR3nt: TGCAGTGCTACAACAGAGACGCGCGCTAACTATGGCTACACCTTC; CDR3aa: CSATTETRANYGYTF; abundance: .; d_gene: .; j_gene: TRBJ1-2; v_gene: TRBV20-1
CDR3nt: TGCAGCGTTGACGGCGCGGTCTCCTACAATGAGCAGTTCTTC; CDR3aa: CSVDGAVSYNEQFF; abundance: once; d_gene: .; j_gene: TRBJ2-1; v_gene: TRBV29-1
CDR3nt: TGTGCCTGGAGTGTACGAAGGGAGCAGTTCTTC; CDR3aa: CAWSVRREQFF; abundance: .; d_gene: .; j_gene: TRBJ2-1; v_gene: TRBV30
CDR3nt: TGTGCCAGCAGCCACCTACGGCTGCAAGCTTTCTTT; CDR3aa: CASSHLRLQAFF; abundance: few; d_gene: .; j_gene: TRBJ1-1; v_gene: TRBV7-2
CDR3nt: TGTGCCAAAAGGCCCCAAAGCTCGCTAATCTACGAGCAGTACTTC; CDR3aa: CAKRPQSSLIYEQYF; abundance: .; d_gene: .; j_gene: TRBJ2-7; v_gene: TRBV6-2/TRBV6-3
CDR3nt: TGCGCCAGCAGCTTGGCCTCTAGCGGATACAATGAGCAGTACTTC; CDR3aa: CASSLASSGYNEQYF; abundance: few; d_gene: TRBD2; j_gene: TRBJ2-5; v_gene: TRBV5-1
CDR3nt: TGTGCCAGCAGGAAGACGGGGGGGTCGGGGGAGCTGTTTTTT; CDR3aa: CASRKTGGSGELFF; abundance: .; d_gene: TRBD2; j_gene: TRBJ2-2; v_gene: TRBV12-3/TRBV12-4
CDR3nt: TGTGCCAGCAGTTACTCCCCCACGGGGGGAGATGAGCAGTTCTTC; CDR3aa: CASSYSPTGGDEQFF; abundance: .; d_gene: TRBD2; j_gene: TRBJ2-1; v_gene: TRBV6-5
CDR3nt: TGTGCCAGCAGCTTAATGGGACCCGTAAGCAGTGAGCAGTTCTTC; CDR3aa: CASSLMGPVSSEQFF; abundance: many; d_gene: .; j_gene: TRBJ2-1; v_gene: TRBV7-3
CDR3nt: TGCAGTGTTGAACATAGCGCATGGAGAGAGACCCGGTACTTC; CDR3aa: CSVEHSAWRETRYF; abundance: once; d_gene: .; j_gene: TRBJ2-7; v_gene: TRBV29-1
CDR3nt: TGTGCCAGCAGCTTACAGATCACGGGTACGCAGTATTTT; CDR3aa: CASSLQITGTQYF; abundance: many; d_gene: .; j_gene: TRBJ2-3; v_gene: TRBV7-2
CDR3nt: TGTGCCATCAGTGAGACGCCAGGAGGGGTTTGGGGCAATCAGCCCCAGCATTTT; CDR3aa: CAISETPGGVWGNQPQHF; abundance: few; d_gene: .; j_gene: TRBJ1-5; v_gene: TRBV10-3
CDR3nt: TGTGCCAGCAGCCACGGATATGGCGAGCAGTACTTC; CDR3aa: CASSHGYGEQYF; abundance: many; d_gene: .; j_gene: TRBJ2-7; v_gene: TRBV27
CDR3nt: TGTGCCACCAGTGATGTTACAGGGGGGAATGAGCAGTTCTTC; CDR3aa: CATSDVTGGNEQFF; abundance: few; d_gene: TRBD1; j_gene: TRBJ2-1; v_gene: TRBV24-1
CDR3nt: TGCAGTGCTAGACTAGCGGACAATGAGCAGTTCTTC; CDR3aa: CSARLADNEQFF; abundance: many; d_gene: TRBD2; j_gene: TRBJ2-1; v_gene: TRBV20-1
CDR3nt: TGTGCCAGCAGTGAGAAGGGTGGCTACACCTTC; CDR3aa: CASSEKGGYTF; abundance: .; d_gene: .; j_gene: TRBJ1-2; v_gene: TRBV2
CDR3nt: TGCAGTACTGACAGGAGCTACGAGCAGTACTTC; CDR3aa: CSTDRSYEQYF; abundance: .; d_gene: .; j_gene: TRBJ2-7; v_gene: TRBV20-1
CDR3nt: TGTGCCAGCAGCAGTACAAAAACAGGCTCCTACGAGCAGTACTTC; CDR3aa: CASSSTKTGSYEQYF; abundance: .; d_gene: .; j_gene: TRBJ2-7; v_gene: TRBV7-2
CDR3nt: TGTGCCACCAGTGGGCTAGCCGGCGAGCAGTACTTC; CDR3aa: CATSGLAGEQYF; abundance: many; d_gene: .; j_gene: TRBJ2-7; v_gene: TRBV24-1
CDR3nt: TGCAGTGCCAGTTACAATGAGCAGTACTTC; CDR3aa: CSASYNEQYF; abundance: few; d_gene: .; j_gene: TRBJ2-7; v_gene: TRBV20-1
CDR3nt: TGTGCCAGCAGACACACAGGGGGGACCAACACAGATACGCAGTATTTT; CDR3aa: CASRHTGGTNTDTQYF; abundance: many; d_gene: TRBD1; j_gene: TRBJ2-3; v_gene: TRBV6-6
CDR3nt: TGTGCCAGCAGCCTCTGGGGGAGGGGCGCCTTACCTAATGAGCAGTTCTTC; CDR3aa: CASSLWGRGALPNEQFF; abundance: many; d_gene: TRBD2; j_gene: TRBJ2-1; v_gene: TRBV3-1
CDR3nt: TGTGCCACCAGCAGACGCGCAGGGCGGGTGGAGACCCAGTACTTC; CDR3aa: CATSRRAGRVETQYF; abundance: .; d_gene: .; j_gene: TRBJ2-5; v_gene: TRBV15